The next 30 T cell receptor beta chains were all read from a single sample in a study of blood T cell repertoires in COVID-19. Sequencing was performed with immunoSEQ multiplex PCR; in TCRdb, only in-frame clones are kept and a portion is missing. The sample has around 100,000 clones; about 83% are singletons. The sequencing sample was made of peripheral blood. The receptors come from a human donor in a cohort sampled during active COVID-19.

The sample holds one count of this clone. The genes are TRBV12-5 and TRBJ2-6; D possibly corresponds to TRBD1 (6 bases). The germline V and J ends were trimmed by 2 bases and 3 bases, with 14 bases remaining between them. The germline V gene has CDR1 LGHNT and CDR2 FRNRAP. The CDR3 is made up of 17 amino acids. CDR3 bases: TGTGCTAGTGGTTTGAGGTCTGGGGGCCATGGGGCCAACGTCCTGACTTTC. This codes for CASGLRSGGHGANVLTF.

The count of this clone is one. V is TRBV30 and J is TRBJ1-3, with 7 bases lining up with TRBD1. The length of the CDR3 is 15 residues. With V trimmed by 0 bases and J by 2 bases, 4 bases remained unmatched. CDR1 is GTSNPN, CDR2 SVGIG, per germline (reference sequence). CDR3 DNA sequence: TGTGCCTGGAGTGTCAGTACAGGGGCTGGAAACACCATATATTTT. Protein product: CAWSVSTGAGNTIYF.

The chain employs TRBV19 and TRBJ2-7, with TRBD1 matching over 7 bases. This CDR3 is 14 amino acids long. The germline V gene has CDR1 LNHDA and CDR2 SQIVND (reference sequence). The J segment lost 3 bases and the V segment lost 5 bases, leaving 7 bases of the junction unmatched. CDR3 loop: CASSSGQVGYEQYF. CDR3 coding DNA: TGTGCCAGTAGTTCCGGACAGGTGGGCTACGAGCAGTACTTC.

This rearrangement joins TRBV28 to TRBJ2-1; TRBD2 matches 10 bases. V was clipped by 6 bases and J by 4 bases; unmatched bases: 9. CDR1 MDHEN and CDR2 SYDVKM come from the germline V gene. CDR3 size: 16 residues. CDR3 residues: CASRSLLAGSYNEQFF. DNA of the CDR3: TGTGCCAGCAGGTCCCTACTAGCGGGATCTTACAATGAGCAGTTCTTC.

This clone was found once. The chain carries TRBV7-9 and TRBJ2-2, with TRBD1 matching 11 bases. CDR1 is SEHNR, CDR2 FQNEAQ, per germline (reference sequence). V was pared by 6 bases and J by 4 bases, with 4 bases of the junction left unmatched. The CDR3 is 15 amino acids. The CDR3 loop reads CASRRDRGSTGELFF. The CDR3 bases are TGTGCCAGCAGACGGGACAGGGGGAGCACCGGGGAGCTGTTTTTT.

The CDR3, as DNA: TGCAGCGCTCGGCCGGGCGGGAGGGCCGGGGAGCAGTTCTTC. It translates to CSARPGGRAGEQFF. The gene calls are TRBV29-1 and TRBJ2-1, with TRBD2 matching over 9 bases. This CDR3 contains 14 residues. Germline V gene data show CDR1 as SQVTM and CDR2 as ANQGSEA. The V segment lost 7 bases and the J segment 10 bases; nucleotides outside the gene matches: 14.

This chain uses TRBV6-2 or TRBV6-3 with TRBJ2-7; D not certain. Trimming took off 5 bases at V and 0 bases at J, with 5 bases between the two ends. The CDR3 is made up of 12 amino acids. Germline-derived CDR1 and CDR2 are MNHEY and SVGEGT. In DNA, the CDR3 is TGTGCCAGCAGTATATACTCCTACGAGCAGTACTTC. Amino acid sequence: CASSIYSYEQYF.

The genes are TRBV6-1 and TRBJ1-3; possible D gene TRBD1, 5 bases. Looked up from germline, CDR1 is MNHNS and CDR2 is SASEGT. The V gene lost 0 bases and the J gene lost 0 bases, with 15 bases spanning the gap. The CDR3 contains 18 residues. The CDR3: CASSEAFPQGSSGNTIYF. The CDR3 DNA reads TGTGCCAGCAGTGAAGCTTTTCCCCAGGGCTCCTCTGGAAACACCATATATTTT.

The chain's CDR3 is CAVGGSQTNTGELFF. The DNA for the CDR3 is TGTGCCGTCGGCGGAAGTCAAACGAACACCGGGGAGCTGTTTTTT. The chain has TRBV19 and TRBJ2-2; D unclear. V was trimmed by 11 bases and J by 0 bases, leaving 16 bases between them. Germline assignment: CDR1 LNHDA and CDR2 SQIVND (reference sequence). The CDR3 consists of 15 residues. Full variable domain (remainder filled in from reference TRBV19 and TRBJ2-2): DGGITQSPKYLFRKEGQNVTLSCEQNLNHDAMYWYRQDPGQGLRLIYYSQIVNDFQKGDIAEGYSVSREKKESFPLTVTSAQKNPTAFYLCAVGGSQTNTGELFFGEGSRLTVL.

The rearrangement links TRBV7-2 to TRBJ2-7; possible D gene TRBD2, 7 bases. The germline CDR1 and CDR2 sequences are SGHTA and FQGNSA. V was shortened by 2 bases and J by 5 bases, with 19 bases between the two germline ends. The CDR3 has 16 residues. The CDR3 sequence is CASSLRGGGHHDEQYF. CDR3 sequence (DNA): TGTGCCAGCAGCTTAAGGGGGGGAGGACACCACGACGAGCAGTACTTC.

This chain uses TRBV6-6 with TRBJ2-1; possible D gene TRBD2, 5 bases. V was clipped by 5 bases and J by 0 bases, with 14 bases between them. The length of the CDR3 is 16 residues. Germline lookup yields CDR1 MNHNY and CDR2 SVGAGI (reference sequence). In nucleotides, the CDR3 is TGTGCCAGCAGTATAGCAGTAGCGAGCTCCTACAATGAGCAGTTCTTC. Its translation is CASSIAVASSYNEQFF.

The CDR3 here is CAWSPPLIGLAARDTQYF. The CDR3 coding sequence is TGTGCCTGGAGTCCGCCCCTTATTGGACTAGCGGCCCGAGATACGCAGTATTTT. The chain recombines TRBV30 with TRBJ2-3; 10 nucleotides line up with TRBD2. The CDR3 spans 18 residues. V shed 2 bases and J 5 bases; nucleotides not matched to a gene: 16. In germline, CDR1 is GTSNPN, CDR2 SVGIG (reference sequence).

CDR3 sequence reads: CASSAVNMNTEAFF. The CDR3 DNA sequence: TGTGCCAGCAGCGCCGTAAACATGAACACTGAAGCTTTCTTT. The genes are TRBV5-4 and TRBJ1-1; D ambiguous. The CDR3 sequence is 14 residues long. V was cut by 4 bases and J by 0 bases, with 10 bases left in between. CDR1 is SGHNT, CDR2 YYREEE, per germline (reference sequence). The whole variable domain, filled in from reference TRBV5-4 and TRBJ1-1, reads ETGVTQSPTHLIKTRGQQVTLRCSSQSGHNTVSWYQQALGQGPQFIFQYYREEENGRGNFPPRFSGLQFPNYSSELNVNALELDDSALYLCASSAVNMNTEAFFGQGTRLTVV.

The chain carries TRBV28 and TRBJ2-2; TRBD2 matches 9 bases. The CDR3 length is 17 residues. Trimming at V came to 5 bases and at J to 5 bases, leaving 12 bases not matched to a gene. Germline V CDR1 and CDR2: MDHEN, SYDVKM. The CDR3 nucleotides read TGTGCCAGCAGTCCTAACCGCGGGAGGGCCCGGACCGGGGAGCTGTTTTTT. Translated: CASSPNRGRARTGELFF.

The chain joins TRBV28 to TRBJ1-6, with 7 positions matching TRBD1. V shed 4 bases and J 7 bases; nucleotides not matched to a gene: 4. Germline V gives CDR1 MDHEN, CDR2 SYDVKM. The CDR3 runs 14 residues. CDR3 in DNA: TGTGCCAGCAGTTCCCCGGGACAGAATTCACCCCTCCACTTT. Its translation is CASSSPGQNSPLHF. Drawing the rest from reference TRBV28 and TRBJ1-6, the complete variable domain is DVKVTQSSRYLVKRTGEKVFLECVQDMDHENMFWYRQDPGLGLRLIYFSYDVKMKEKGDIPEGYSVSREKKERFSLILESASTNQTSMYLCASSSPGQNSPLHFGNGTRLTVT.

This rearrangement joins TRBV5-1 to TRBJ2-1; D is possibly TRBD2 (5 bases). Germline lookup yields CDR1 SGHRS and CDR2 YFSETQ. There are 15 residues in the CDR3. Trimming cost V 5 bases and J 0 bases, with 12 bases left between them. The CDR3 nucleotides are TGCGCCAGCAGTGAAACGGGGAACTCCTACAATGAGCAGTTCTTC. Translating it yields CASSETGNSYNEQFF. The full variable domain, in which reference TRBV5-1 and TRBJ2-1 provide the parts outside the CDR3, is KAGVTQTPRYLIKTRGQQVTLSCSPISGHRSVSWYQQTPGQGLQFLFEYFSETQRNKGNFPGRFSGRQFSNSRSEMNVSTLELGDSALYLCASSETGNSYNEQFFGPGTRLTVL.

The chain carries TRBV28 and TRBJ1-1; no clear D gene. The CDR3 sequence is 14 residues long. V lost 2 bases to trimming and J lost 4 bases, with 11 bases between them. Germline loops: CDR1 MDHEN, CDR2 SYDVKM. CDR3 sequence reads: CASSLGWAGTEAFF. The CDR3 DNA is TGTGCCAGCAGTTTAGGCTGGGCGGGCACTGAAGCTTTCTTT.

This clone was picked up one time. The chain uses TRBV5-1 and TRBJ2-3; D gene ambiguous. Per germline, CDR1 SGHRS and CDR2 YFSETQ. Between the trimmed V and J ends, which lost 0 bases and 3 bases, there was a span of 8 bases. CDR3 size: 14 residues. The CDR3 protein is CASSLASGTDTQYF. In DNA, the CDR3 is TGCGCCAGCAGCTTGGCCTCCGGGACAGATACGCAGTATTTT.

This rearrangement joins TRBV4-1 to TRBJ2-1; maybe TRBD2 (6 bases). The CDR3 sequence is 16 residues long. Trimming took 1 base from V and 4 from J, leaving 14 bases between them. Germline CDR1 and CDR2: MGHRA and YSYEKL. The CDR3 sequence is CASSQGRESSYNEQFF. The CDR3 region has the DNA TGCGCCAGCAGCCAAGGACGGGAGTCAAGTTACAATGAGCAGTTCTTC.

CDR3 nucleotides: TGCAGTGCTAGTTACCCGGTGGTGGATGGCTACACCTTC. It specifies CSASYPVVDGYTF. The chain carries TRBV20-1 and TRBJ1-2; unclear D gene. The CDR3 is made up of 13 amino acids. The ends were cut back, 3 bases at V and 6 bases at J, with 14 bases in the middle. Germline CDR1 reads DFQATT; CDR2 reads SNEGSKA (reference sequence).

The chain has TRBV5-1 and TRBJ1-5; D might be TRBD1 (6 bases). The V and J ends lost 0 bases and 5 bases respectively, with 12 bases between them. The CDR3 loop spans 15 amino acids. CDR1 and CDR2 (germline): SGHRS, YFSETQ. The CDR3 here is CASSLAGDVHQPQHF. The DNA for the CDR3 is TGCGCCAGCAGCTTGGCAGGGGACGTACATCAGCCCCAGCATTTT.

V and J are TRBV5-1 and TRBJ2-3; D is possibly TRBD2 (7 bases). Looked up from germline, CDR1 is SGHRS and CDR2 is YFSETQ. This CDR3 is 15 amino acids long. Between the trimmed V and J ends, which lost 2 bases and 4 bases, there was a span of 14 bases. The CDR3 is CASSFEGGPADTQYF. DNA of the CDR3: TGCGCCAGCAGCTTTGAGGGGGGGCCAGCAGATACGCAGTATTTT.

The rearrangement joins TRBV28 to TRBJ2-3; D possibly corresponds to TRBD2 (6 bases). The germline V and J ends were trimmed by 3 bases and 0 bases, with 7 bases remaining between them. The CDR3 length is 14 residues. Per germline, CDR1 MDHEN and CDR2 SYDVKM. The CDR3 loop is CASSLTRSTDTQYF. The CDR3 nucleotides read TGTGCCAGCAGTTTGACTAGAAGCACAGATACGCAGTATTTT.

The genes are TRBV12-3 or TRBV12-4 and TRBJ1-1; unclear D gene. Trimming stripped 3 bases from V and 3 bases from J, with 8 bases between. The CDR3 extends over 13 amino acids. The chain's CDR3 is CASSFGRYTEAFF. The CDR3 DNA reads as TGTGCCAGCAGTTTCGGGAGGTACACTGAAGCTTTCTTT.

The genes are TRBV2 and TRBJ1-6; D ambiguous. V lost 7 bases and J lost 9, with 16 bases in between. CDR1 SNHLY and CDR2 FYNNEI come from the germline V gene. The CDR3 loop spans 14 amino acids. The CDR3 region is CASTKTGDGSPLHF. The CDR3 DNA follows: TGTGCCAGCACTAAGACCGGGGATGGTTCACCCCTCCACTTT. The full variable domain, with the rest looked up from reference TRBV2 and TRBJ1-6, is EPEVTQTPSHQVTQMGQEVILRCVPISNHLYFYWYRQILGQKVEFLVSFYNNEISEKSEIFDDQFSVERPDGSNFTLKIRSTKLEDSAMYFCASTKTGDGSPLHFGNGTRLTVT.

The V and J genes are TRBV11-2 and TRBJ1-4; 7 nucleotides agree with TRBD1. The trim removed 3 bases at V and 1 base at J, leaving 2 bases unmatched. CDR1 is SGHAT, CDR2 FQNNGV, per germline. This CDR3 has 15 residues. Written as DNA, the CDR3 is TGTGCCAGCAGCTTTGCAGGGGGAACTAATGAAAAACTGTTTTTT. Amino acid sequence: CASSFAGGTNEKLFF.

This clone was seen more than once but under ten times. The CDR3 here is CASSYSGVSNQPQHF. The CDR3 nucleotides read TGTGCCAGCAGTTACTCAGGGGTTAGCAATCAGCCCCAGCATTTT. The V and J genes are TRBV6-5 and TRBJ1-5; D might be TRBD1 (5 bases). V dropped 0 bases and J dropped 0 bases, with 6 bases sitting between them. This CDR3 comprises 15 residues. Germline values: CDR1 MNHEY, CDR2 SVGAGI.

The chain uses TRBV5-8 and TRBJ1-1; perhaps TRBD1 as D (6 bases). The length of the CDR3 is 14 residues. The ends were cut back, 4 bases at V and 0 bases at J, with 10 bases in the middle. Germline V lookup: CDR1 SGHTS, CDR2 YDEGEE. The CDR3 DNA sequence: TGTGCCAGCAGCGCAGGGGATATGAACACTGAAGCTTTCTTT. Its translation is CASSAGDMNTEAFF.

The chain has TRBV6-5 and TRBJ1-4; 8 bases are shared with TRBD1. In germline, CDR1 is MNHEY, CDR2 SVGAGI. The CDR3 sequence is 16 residues long. The V and J ends lost 4 bases and 5 bases, in that order; junction bases with no gene match: 9. This CDR3 is CASSFMSGTGNEKLFF. CDR3 nucleotides: TGTGCCAGCAGTTTCATGTCCGGGACAGGAAATGAAAAACTGTTTTTT.

The chain combines TRBV27 with TRBJ1-1; D possibly corresponds to TRBD1 (6 bases). CDR1 MNHEY and CDR2 SMNVEV come from the germline V gene (reference sequence). With 3 bases removed from V and 5 bases from J, the gap between germline ends came to 10 bases. CDR3 length equals 13 residues. The CDR3 loop is CASSLDSRTEAFF. The CDR3 nucleotides are TGTGCCAGCAGTTTGGACAGTAGGACTGAAGCTTTCTTT.